This is a list of T cell receptor beta chains from one sample in a study of OX40 agonist ivuxolimab in advanced cancers. Sequencing was performed with immunoSEQ multiplex PCR; in TCRdb, only in-frame clones are kept and a portion is missing. The sample has about 76,000 clones, about 89% seen once. The sample was CD4+ or CD8+ T cells sorted from blood, taken in a trial of the OX40 agonist ivuxolimab. All receptors derive from an adult with an advanced solid tumor such as melanoma, head and neck, liver or kidney cancer. The CDR3 runs from the conserved cysteine through the conserved F or W. A D gene is named only where the DNA matches it firmly. Not every row has a clone size; where given, it reads once, few, many or a size class.

J gene	V gene	clone size	D gene	CDR3 protein
TRBJ2-2	TRBV10-2	-	TRBD2	CASSGTSGSSGELFF
TRBJ2-3	TRBV27	-	-	CASSTGDTQYF
-	TRBV7-2	-	TRBD2	CASSRYSAGGSYEQYF
TRBJ1-2	TRBV5-4	-	-	CASSSTGTLNYGYTF
TRBJ1-5	TRBV12-5	-	-	CASGLVPFTGTWYQPQHF
TRBJ2-7	TRBV11-2	-	TRBD2	CASSYSPRGEAGSYEQYF
TRBJ2-3	TRBV29-1	once	-	CSVDAVLSPTDTQYF
TRBJ1-1	TRBV13	-	-	CASSLESGSTEAFF
TRBJ1-1	TRBV15	-	-	CATSRDRTNTEAFF
TRBJ1-5	TRBV6-5	-	-	CASSYSSHQPQHF
TRBJ2-7	TRBV18	-	-	CASSRRWGLHEQYF
TRBJ1-5	TRBV7-2	-	-	CASSLSGNQPQHF
TRBJ2-2	TRBV19	-	TRBD2	CASSIFLAGGGTGELFF
TRBJ2-2	TRBV2	-	-	CASSEGFPGELFF
TRBJ1-2	TRBV5-6	few	TRBD1	CASSLGQGAGYGYTF
TRBJ2-1	TRBV11-1	-	-	CASSRDSADNEQFF
TRBJ2-5	TRBV6-1	-	-	CASSAGGVQETQYF
TRBJ2-1	TRBV10-3	once	TRBD1	CAISESGGQYNEQFF
TRBJ1-4	TRBV5-6	-	-	CASKRGPNEKLFF
TRBJ2-7	TRBV19	many	-	CASTPKGLDEQYF
TRBJ2-7	TRBV11-2	-	-	CASSPQGLYEQYF
TRBJ2-4	TRBV2	-	-	CASTQAKNIQYF
TRBJ2-7	TRBV27	-	TRBD2	CASSFTRESEQYF
TRBJ1-4	TRBV28	-	-	CASSSPGPAVNEKLFF
TRBJ2-1	TRBV19	once	-	CASSMVASWQFF